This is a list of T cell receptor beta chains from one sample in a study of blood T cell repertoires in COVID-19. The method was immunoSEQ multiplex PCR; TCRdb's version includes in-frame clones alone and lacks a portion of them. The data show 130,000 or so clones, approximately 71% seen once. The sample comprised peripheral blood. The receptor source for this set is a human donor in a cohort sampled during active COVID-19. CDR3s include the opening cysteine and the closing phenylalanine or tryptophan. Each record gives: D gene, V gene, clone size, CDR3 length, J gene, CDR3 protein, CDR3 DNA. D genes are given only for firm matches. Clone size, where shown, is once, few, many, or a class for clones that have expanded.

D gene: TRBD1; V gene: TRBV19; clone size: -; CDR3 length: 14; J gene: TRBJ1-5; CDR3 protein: CASSIRTGRQPQHF; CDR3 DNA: TGTGCCAGTAGTATAAGGACAGGAAGGCAGCCCCAGCATTTT
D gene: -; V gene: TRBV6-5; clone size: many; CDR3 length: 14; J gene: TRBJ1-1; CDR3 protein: CASSSQGMNTEAFF; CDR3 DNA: TGTGCCAGCAGTTCCCAGGGGATGAACACTGAAGCTTTCTTT
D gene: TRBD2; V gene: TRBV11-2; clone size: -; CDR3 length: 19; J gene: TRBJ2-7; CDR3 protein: CASSLVASGGPLPSYEQYF; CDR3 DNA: TGTGCCAGCAGCTTAGTGGCTAGCGGGGGCCCACTCCCCTCCTACGAGCAGTACTTC
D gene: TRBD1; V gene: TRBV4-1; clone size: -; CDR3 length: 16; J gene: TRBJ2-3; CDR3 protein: CASSQVWTGQADTQYF; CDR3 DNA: TGCGCCAGCAGCCAAGTATGGACAGGGCAGGCAGATACGCAGTATTTT
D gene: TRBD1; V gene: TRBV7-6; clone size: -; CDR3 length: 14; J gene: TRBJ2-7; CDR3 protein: CASSLGQGVLEQYF; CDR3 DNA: TGTGCCAGCAGCTTAGGACAGGGGGTCCTCGAGCAGTACTTC
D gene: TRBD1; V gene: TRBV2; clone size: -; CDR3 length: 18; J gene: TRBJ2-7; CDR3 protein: CASSDPGQGLVVAYEQYF; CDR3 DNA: TGTGCCAGCAGTGATCCGGGACAGGGTCTGGTTGTCGCCTACGAGCAGTACTTC
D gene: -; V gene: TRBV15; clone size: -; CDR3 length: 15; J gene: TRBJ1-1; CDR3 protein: CATSRDRGLSTEAFF; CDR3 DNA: TGTGCCACCAGCAGAGATAGGGGGTTAAGCACTGAAGCTTTCTTT
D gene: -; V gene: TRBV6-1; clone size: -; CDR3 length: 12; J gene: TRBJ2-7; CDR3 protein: CASSDSSYEQYF; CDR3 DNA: TGTGCCAGCAGTGATTCTTCTTACGAGCAGTACTTC
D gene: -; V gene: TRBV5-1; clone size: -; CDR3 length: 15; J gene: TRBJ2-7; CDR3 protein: CASSQGLLSSYEQYF; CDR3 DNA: TGCGCCAGCAGCCAGGGACTTCTTAGCTCCTACGAGCAGTACTTC
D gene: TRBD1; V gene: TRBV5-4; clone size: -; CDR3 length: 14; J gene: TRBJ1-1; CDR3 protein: CASSAGQLNTEAFF; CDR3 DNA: TGTGCCAGCAGCGCGGGACAGTTGAACACTGAAGCTTTCTTT
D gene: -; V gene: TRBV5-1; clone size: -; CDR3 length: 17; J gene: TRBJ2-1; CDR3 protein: CASSLNGRLDAYNEQFF; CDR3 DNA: TGCGCCAGCAGCTTGAATGGTCGACTAGACGCCTACAATGAGCAGTTCTTC
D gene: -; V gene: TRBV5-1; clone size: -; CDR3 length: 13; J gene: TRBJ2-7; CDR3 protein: CASSPGHYGEQYF; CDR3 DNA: TGCGCCAGCAGCCCGGGACACTATGGCGAGCAGTACTTC
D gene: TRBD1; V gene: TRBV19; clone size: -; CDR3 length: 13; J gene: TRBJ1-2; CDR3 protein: CASGQGTNYGYTF; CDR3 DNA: TGTGCCAGCGGACAGGGAACCAACTATGGCTACACCTTC
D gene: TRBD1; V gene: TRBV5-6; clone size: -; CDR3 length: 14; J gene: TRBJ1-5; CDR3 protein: CASSFGTGNQPQHF; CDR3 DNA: TGTGCCAGCAGCTTTGGGACAGGTAATCAGCCCCAGCATTTT
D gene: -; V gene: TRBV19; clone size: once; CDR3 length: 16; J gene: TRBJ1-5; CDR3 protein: CASSIEGDYSNQPQHF; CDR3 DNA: TGTGCCAGTAGTATAGAGGGAGATTATAGCAATCAGCCCCAGCATTTT
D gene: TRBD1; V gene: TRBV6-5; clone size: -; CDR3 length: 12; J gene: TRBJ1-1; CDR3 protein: CASSNRGTEAFF; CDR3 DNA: TGTGCCAGCAGTAACAGGGGAACTGAAGCTTTCTTT
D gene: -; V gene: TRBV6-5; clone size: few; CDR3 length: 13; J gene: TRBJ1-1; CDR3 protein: CASSYGQNTEAFF; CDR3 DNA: TGTGCCAGCAGTTACGGACAGAACACTGAAGCTTTCTTT
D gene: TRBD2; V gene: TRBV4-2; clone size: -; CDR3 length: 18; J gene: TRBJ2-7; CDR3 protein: CASSQRTSGRATFYEQYF; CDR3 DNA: TGTGCCAGCAGCCAACGGACTAGCGGGAGGGCCACCTTCTACGAGCAGTACTTC
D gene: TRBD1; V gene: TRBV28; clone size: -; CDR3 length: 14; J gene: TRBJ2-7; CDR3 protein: CASELGQGSYEQYF; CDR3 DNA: TGTGCCAGCGAGTTGGGACAGGGGTCCTACGAGCAGTACTTC
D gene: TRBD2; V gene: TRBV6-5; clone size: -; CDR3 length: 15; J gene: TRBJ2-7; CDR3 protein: CASSSLAGGPDEQYF; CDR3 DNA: TGTGCCAGCAGTTCACTAGCGGGGGGGCCGGACGAGCAGTACTTC
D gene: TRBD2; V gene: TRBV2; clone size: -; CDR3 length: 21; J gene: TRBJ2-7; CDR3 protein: CASRWGVTGTSGRRFTYEQYF; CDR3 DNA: TGTGCCAGCAGGTGGGGGGTAACCGGGACTAGCGGGAGGAGATTCACCTACGAGCAGTACTTC
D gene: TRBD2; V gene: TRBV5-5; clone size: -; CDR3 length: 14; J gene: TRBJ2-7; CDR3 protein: CASSFGLALNEQYF; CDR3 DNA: TGTGCCAGCAGCTTCGGACTAGCCTTAAACGAGCAGTACTTC
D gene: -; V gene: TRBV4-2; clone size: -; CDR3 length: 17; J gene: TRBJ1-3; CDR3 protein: CASSPKADHYSGNTIYF; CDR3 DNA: TGTGCCAGCAGCCCGAAGGCAGATCACTACTCTGGAAACACCATATATTTT
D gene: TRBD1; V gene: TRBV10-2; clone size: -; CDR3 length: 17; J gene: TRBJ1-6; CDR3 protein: CASSGDRVSSYNSPLHF; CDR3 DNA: TGCGCCAGCAGCGGAGACAGGGTGAGCTCCTATAATTCACCCCTCCACTTT
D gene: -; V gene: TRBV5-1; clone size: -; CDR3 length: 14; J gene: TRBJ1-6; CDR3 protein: CASSSQDPYSPLHF; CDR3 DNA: TGCGCCAGCAGCTCTCAGGATCCATATTCACCCCTCCACTTT
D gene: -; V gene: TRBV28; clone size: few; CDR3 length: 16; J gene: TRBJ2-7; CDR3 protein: CASSFPREGDPYEQYF; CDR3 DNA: TGTGCCAGCAGTTTCCCCAGGGAAGGTGACCCCTACGAGCAGTACTTC
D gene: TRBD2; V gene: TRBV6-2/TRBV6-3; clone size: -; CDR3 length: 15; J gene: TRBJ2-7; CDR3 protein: CASSESGGAVYEQYF; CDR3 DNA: TGTGCCAGCAGCGAAAGCGGGGGGGCTGTCTACGAGCAGTACTTC
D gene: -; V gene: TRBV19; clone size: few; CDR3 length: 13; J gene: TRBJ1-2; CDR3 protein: CASNAAVGYGYTF; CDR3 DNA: TGTGCCAGTAACGCAGCGGTGGGCTATGGCTACACCTTC
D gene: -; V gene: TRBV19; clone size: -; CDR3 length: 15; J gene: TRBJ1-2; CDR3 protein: CASSGTEKVNYGYTF; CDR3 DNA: TGTGCCAGTAGTGGAACAGAGAAAGTTAACTATGGCTACACCTTC
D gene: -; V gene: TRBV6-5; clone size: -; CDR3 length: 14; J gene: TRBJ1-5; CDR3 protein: CASRAYGLNQPQHF; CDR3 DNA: TGTGCCAGCAGGGCCTATGGGCTTAATCAGCCCCAGCATTTT
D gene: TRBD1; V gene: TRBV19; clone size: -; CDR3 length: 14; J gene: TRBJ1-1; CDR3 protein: CASRDRGTNTEAFF; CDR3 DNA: TGTGCCAGTCGGGACAGGGGTACGAACACTGAAGCTTTCTTT
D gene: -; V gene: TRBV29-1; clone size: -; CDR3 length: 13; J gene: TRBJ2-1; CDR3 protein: CSVETGVNNEQFF; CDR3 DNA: TGCAGCGTTGAAACGGGAGTGAACAATGAGCAGTTCTTC
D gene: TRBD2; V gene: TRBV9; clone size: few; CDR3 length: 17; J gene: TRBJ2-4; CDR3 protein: CASSLSPTSEAGNIQYF; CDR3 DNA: TGTGCCAGCAGCTTATCTCCCACTAGCGAGGCAGGAAACATTCAGTACTTC
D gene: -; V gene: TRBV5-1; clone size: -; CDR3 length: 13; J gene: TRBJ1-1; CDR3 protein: CASSFNGQREAFF; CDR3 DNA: TGCGCCAGCAGCTTCAACGGACAGCGTGAAGCTTTCTTT
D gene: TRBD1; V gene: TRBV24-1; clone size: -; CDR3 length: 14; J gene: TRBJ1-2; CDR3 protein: CATSDPDRAYGYTF; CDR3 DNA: TGTGCCACCAGTGACCCGGACAGGGCCTATGGCTACACCTTC
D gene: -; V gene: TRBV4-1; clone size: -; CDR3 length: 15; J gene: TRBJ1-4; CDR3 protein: CASSQVHPTNEKLFF; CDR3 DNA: TGCGCCAGCAGCCAAGTACACCCAACTAATGAAAAACTGTTTTTT
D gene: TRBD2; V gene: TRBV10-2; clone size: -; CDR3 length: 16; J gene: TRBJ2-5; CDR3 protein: CASTGTSGRAGETQYF; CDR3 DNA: TGCGCCAGCACTGGGACTAGCGGGAGGGCCGGGGAGACCCAGTACTTC